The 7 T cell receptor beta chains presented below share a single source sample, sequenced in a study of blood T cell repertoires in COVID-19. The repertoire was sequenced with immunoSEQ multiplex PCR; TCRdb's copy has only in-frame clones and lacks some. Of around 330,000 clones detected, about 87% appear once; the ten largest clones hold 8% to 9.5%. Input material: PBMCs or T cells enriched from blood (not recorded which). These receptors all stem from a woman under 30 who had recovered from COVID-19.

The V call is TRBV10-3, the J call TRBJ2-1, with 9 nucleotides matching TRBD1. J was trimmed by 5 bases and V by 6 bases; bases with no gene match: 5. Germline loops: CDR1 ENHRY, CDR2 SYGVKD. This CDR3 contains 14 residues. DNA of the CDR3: TGTGCCATCAGCTCGGACAGGGGACACAATGAGCAGTTCTTC. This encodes CAISSDRGHNEQFF.

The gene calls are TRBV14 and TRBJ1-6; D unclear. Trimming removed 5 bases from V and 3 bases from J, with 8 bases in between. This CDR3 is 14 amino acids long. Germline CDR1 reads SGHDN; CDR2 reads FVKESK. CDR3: CASSETGYNSPLHF. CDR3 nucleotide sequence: TGTGCCAGCAGCGAAACGGGCTATAATTCACCCCTCCACTTT. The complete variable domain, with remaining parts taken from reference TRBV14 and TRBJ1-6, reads EAGVTQFPSHSVIEKGQTVTLRCDPISGHDNLYWYRRVMGKEIKFLLHFVKESKQDESGMPNNRFLAERTGGTYSTLKVQPAELEDSGVYFCASSETGYNSPLHFGNGTRLTVT.

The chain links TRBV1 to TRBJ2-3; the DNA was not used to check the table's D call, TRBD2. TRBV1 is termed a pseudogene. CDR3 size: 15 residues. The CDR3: CTSITSGRAQDTQYF. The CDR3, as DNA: TGCACCAGCATAACTAGCGGGAGGGCTCAGGATACGCAGTATTTT.

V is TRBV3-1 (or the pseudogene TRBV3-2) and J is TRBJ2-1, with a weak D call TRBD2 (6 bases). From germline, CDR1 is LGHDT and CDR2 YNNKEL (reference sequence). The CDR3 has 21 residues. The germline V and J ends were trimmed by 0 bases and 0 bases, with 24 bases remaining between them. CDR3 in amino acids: CASSQEESFGPGASSYNEQFF. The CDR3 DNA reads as TGTGCCAGCAGCCAAGAAGAATCGTTTGGCCCGGGAGCGAGCTCCTACAATGAGCAGTTCTTC.

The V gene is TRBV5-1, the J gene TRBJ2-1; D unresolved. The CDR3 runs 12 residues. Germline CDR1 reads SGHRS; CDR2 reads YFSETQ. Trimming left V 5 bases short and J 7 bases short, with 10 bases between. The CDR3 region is CASREQTNEQFF. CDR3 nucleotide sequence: TGCGCCAGCAGGGAGCAGACGAATGAGCAGTTCTTC.

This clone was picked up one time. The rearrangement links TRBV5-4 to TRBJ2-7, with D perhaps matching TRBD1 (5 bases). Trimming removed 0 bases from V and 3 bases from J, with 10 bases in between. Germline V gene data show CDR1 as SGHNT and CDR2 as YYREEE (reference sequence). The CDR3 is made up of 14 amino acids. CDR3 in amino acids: CASSLAPGNYEQYF. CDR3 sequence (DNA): TGTGCCAGCAGCTTGGCACCAGGGAACTACGAGCAGTACTTC.

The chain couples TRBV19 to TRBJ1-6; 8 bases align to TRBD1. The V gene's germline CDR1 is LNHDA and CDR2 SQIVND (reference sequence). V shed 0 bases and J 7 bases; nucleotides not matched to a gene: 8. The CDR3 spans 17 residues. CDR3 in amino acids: CASSIDSGRGLNSPLHF. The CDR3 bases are TGTGCCAGTAGTATAGACTCTGGCAGGGGGCTAAATTCACCCCTCCACTTT. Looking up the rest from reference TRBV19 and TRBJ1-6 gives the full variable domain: DGGITQSPKYLFRKEGQNVTLSCEQNLNHDAMYWYRQDPGQGLRLIYYSQIVNDFQKGDIAEGYSVSREKKESFPLTVTSAQKNPTAFYLCASSIDSGRGLNSPLHFGNGTRLTVT.